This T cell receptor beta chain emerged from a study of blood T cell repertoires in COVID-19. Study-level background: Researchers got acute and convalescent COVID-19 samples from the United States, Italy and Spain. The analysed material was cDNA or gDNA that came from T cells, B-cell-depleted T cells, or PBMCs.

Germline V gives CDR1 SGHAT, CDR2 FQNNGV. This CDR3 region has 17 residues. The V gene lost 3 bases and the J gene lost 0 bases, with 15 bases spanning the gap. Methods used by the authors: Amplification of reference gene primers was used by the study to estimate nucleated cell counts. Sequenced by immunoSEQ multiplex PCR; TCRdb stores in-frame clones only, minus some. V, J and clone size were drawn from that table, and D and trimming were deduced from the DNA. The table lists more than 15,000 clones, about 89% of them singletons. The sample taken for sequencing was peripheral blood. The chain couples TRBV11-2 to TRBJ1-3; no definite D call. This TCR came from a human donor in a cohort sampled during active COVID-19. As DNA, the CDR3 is TGTGCCAGCAGCTTCAAGCCCATAGCCTACTCTGGAAACACCATATATTTT. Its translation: CASSFKPIAYSGNTIYF.